This TCR beta chain is drawn from a study of blood T cell repertoires in COVID-19. Study-level background: Samples of COVID-19 (acute and convalescent) were obtained from the United States, Italy and Spain. T cells, B-cell-depleted T cells, or PBMCs supplied cDNA or gDNA.

The CDR3 spans 14 residues. CDR1 and CDR2 from the germline V gene are KGHDR and SFDVKD. V gave up 6 bases and J gave up 1 base, with 11 bases separating them. Original methodology: Amplifying reference gene primers gave estimates of nucleated cell counts. Here immunoSEQ multiplex PCR was the method, and the copy in TCRdb shows in-frame clones only, minus some. That table supplies the V and J calls and clone size; D and trimming were determined from the DNA. The table records over 300,000 clones, 90% of them present only once. This clonotype was obtained from a man aged 18 to 29 with active or convalescent COVID-19. The material sequenced was peripheral blood. The V gene is TRBV24-1, the J gene TRBJ1-1; a possible D gene is TRBD1 (5 bases). The CDR3 DNA reads as TGTGCCACCAGTAAGGGGCAGGGGAACACTGAAGCTTTCTTT. It specifies CATSKGQGNTEAFF.